These T cell receptor beta chains were read from a single sample in a study of T cell responses to AZD1222 COVID-19 vaccine. The table came from immunoSEQ multiplex PCR; TCRdb's copy has only in-frame clones and leaves some out. The repertoire holds roughly 120,000 clones, with 80% to 90% as singletons. Sequencing was performed on peripheral blood, taken on day 0 of AZD1222 vaccination. All receptors derive from an adult in good health. The CDR3 runs from the conserved cysteine through the conserved F or W. Fields, in order: V gene, D gene, clone size, J gene, CDR3 DNA, CDR3 protein. D genes are given only for firm matches. Size is stated for part of the rows, as once, few or many counts, or as a class when the clone is expanded.

V: TRBV6-5
D: NA
size: NA
J: TRBJ1-5
DNA: TGTGCCAGCAGTTACGACAGGAGCGATCAGCCCCAGCATTTT
CDR3: CASSYDRSDQPQHF

V: TRBV6-5
D: TRBD1
size: NA
J: TRBJ1-2
DNA: TGTGCCAGCAGTTACGGGCAGGGGGCCAACTATGGCTACACCTTC
CDR3: CASSYGQGANYGYTF

V: TRBV12-5
D: NA
size: NA
J: TRBJ1-6
DNA: TGTGCTAGTGGTGGCGACAGACCCCTCCACTTT
CDR3: CASGGDRPLHF

V: TRBV4-1
D: NA
size: NA
J: TRBJ1-2
DNA: TGCGCCAGCAGCCAAGATCCCGTCCCGGGAGCAAACTATGGCTACACCTTC
CDR3: CASSQDPVPGANYGYTF

V: TRBV7-2
D: TRBD1
size: NA
J: TRBJ2-6
DNA: TGTGCCAGCAGTCGGACAGGGGGCGCTGGGGCCAACGTCCTGACTTTC
CDR3: CASSRTGGAGANVLTF

V: TRBV4-1
D: NA
size: NA
J: TRBJ2-5
DNA: TGCGCCAGCAGCCAAGATTTGGGACGGATAGTCCAAGAGACCCAGTACTTC
CDR3: CASSQDLGRIVQETQYF

V: TRBV20-1
D: NA
size: NA
J: TRBJ1-1
DNA: TGCAGTGCTAGAAGGGACACTGAAGCCTTCTTT
CDR3: CSARRDTEAFF

V: TRBV7-9
D: TRBD1
size: once
J: TRBJ2-7
DNA: TGTGCCAGCAGCTTAGGTTCCGGGACAGGGAGCTACGAGCAGTACTTC
CDR3: CASSLGSGTGSYEQYF

V: TRBV5-1
D: TRBD1
size: NA
J: TRBJ1-2
DNA: TGCGCCAGCAGCTTGGCGGGGGACAGCGAGGGCTACACCTTC
CDR3: CASSLAGDSEGYTF

V: TRBV27
D: NA
size: NA
J: TRBJ1-5
DNA: TGTGCCAGCAGTTTAAGGGGTCAGCCCCAGCATTTT
CDR3: CASSLRGQPQHF

V: TRBV14
D: TRBD1
size: once
J: TRBJ1-1
DNA: TGTGCCAGCAGCCGAAGCAGGGGGCGCGCCACTGAAGCTTTCTTT
CDR3: CASSRSRGRATEAFF

V: TRBV28
D: TRBD1
size: few
J: TRBJ2-7
DNA: TGTGCCAGCAGATCCCCCGGGACAGCATCCTACGAGCAGTACTTC
CDR3: CASRSPGTASYEQYF

V: TRBV18
D: TRBD2
size: NA
J: TRBJ2-7
DNA: TGTGCCAGCTCACAGGGGAGGGCTAGCGGAGACCACGAGCAGTACTTC
CDR3: CASSQGRASGDHEQYF

V: TRBV3-1/TRBV3-2
D: NA
size: few
J: TRBJ1-6
DNA: TGTGCCAGCAGCCAAGAGGGACCCCTCCACTTT
CDR3: CASSQEGPLHF

V: TRBV5-4
D: NA
size: NA
J: TRBJ1-6
DNA: TGTGCCAGCAGCTTGGAGACGAGCTCCTATAATTCACCCCTCCACTTT
CDR3: CASSLETSSYNSPLHF

V: TRBV6-1
D: NA
size: NA
J: TRBJ1-1
DNA: TGTGCCAGCAGTGAATTGGGGGCCGGGGACACTGAAGCTTTCTTT
CDR3: CASSELGAGDTEAFF

V: TRBV28
D: NA
size: NA
J: TRBJ2-2
DNA: TGTGCCAGCAGCCTGGGACAGAACACCGGGGAGCTGTTTTTT
CDR3: CASSLGQNTGELFF

V: TRBV18
D: NA
size: NA
J: TRBJ2-7
DNA: TGTGCCAGCTCACCAGGGACCGGGAACTACGAGCAGTACTTC
CDR3: CASSPGTGNYEQYF

V: TRBV27
D: NA
size: NA
J: TRBJ2-2
DNA: TGTGCCAGCTTTCGGGGCTTCGGGGAGCTGTTTTTT
CDR3: CASFRGFGELFF

V: TRBV15
D: NA
size: NA
J: TRBJ1-1
DNA: TGTGCCACCAGGAAGGGACCCTCGTTTTTGAACACTGAAGCTTTCTTT
CDR3: CATRKGPSFLNTEAFF

V: TRBV28
D: TRBD1
size: NA
J: TRBJ2-7
DNA: TGTGCCAGCAGCCGAGGACAGGGCGAGCAGTACTTC
CDR3: CASSRGQGEQYF

V: TRBV29-1
D: NA
size: NA
J: TRBJ2-5
DNA: TGCAGCGTTGCGTTGTCCACTCAAGAGACCCAGTACTTC
CDR3: CSVALSTQETQYF